Here is one T cell receptor beta chain with its context. In the original analysis: For nucleated cells, counts were estimated from reference gene primer amplification. Assay: immunoSEQ multiplex PCR; the TCRdb copy retains only in-frame clones and omits some. V and J calls and clone size are those listed in that table; D and trimming were worked out from the DNA. There are approximately 200,000 clones in the sample; approximately 78% occur only once, and 12% lies in the top ten. This entry is derived from a study of blood T cell repertoires in COVID-19. About the research overall: The cDNA or gDNA used as material had been derived from T cells, B-cell-depleted T cells, or PBMCs.

V lost 1 base and J lost 6; bases outside the gene matches: 3. The CDR3 contains 14 residues. Germline values: CDR1 SGHDT, CDR2 YYEEEE. Patients in Seattle were enrolled during active infection, then followed longitudinally. The chain employs TRBV5-6 and TRBJ2-7; 11 bases are a match to TRBD1. The specimen was peripheral blood. The TCR originated in a woman aged 80 or older with COVID-19, enrolled during active disease. The CDR3 DNA sequence: TGTGCCAGCAGCTTGTCCGGGACAGGGGGCGAGCAGTACTTC. Protein product: CASSLSGTGGEQYF.